Below, one TCR beta chain is given with its context. The antigen remains unidentified. It was through 5'RACE template switching that TCR cDNA was made, with a universal primer site and UMIs added. TCRdb used MiXCR to reprocess the 5' RACE reads, holding one entry per CDR3 protein. The table lists fewer than 100,000 distinct CDR3 sequences, 4.5% to 6% of them singletons. These data belong to a study of T cells after yellow fever vaccination. Study-level background: Researchers used SMART-Seq v4 Ultra Low Input to prepare fractions that had low cell numbers.

General study results and limits: Post-booster samples contained most primary-vaccination clones (approximately 96% CD4, roughly 88% CD8). Though weaker, the secondary response peaked faster, on day 5 versus 15.

V was pared by 3 bases and J by 5 bases, with 8 bases between. The CDR3 is 12 amino acids. This specimen consisted of CD8+ T cells sorted from PBMCs, obtained 10 days after the yellow fever booster vaccination. The receptor was derived from a young man who received the YFV17D yellow fever vaccine. J is TRBJ2-7 and V is TRBV12-3 or TRBV12-4; D unclear. CDR3 in amino acids: CASSFGENEQYF. In DNA form, the CDR3 reads TGTGCCAGCAGTTTTGGGGAAAACGAGCAGTACTTC.